This T cell receptor (beta chain) stems from a study of blood T cell repertoires in COVID-19. Turning to the study itself: Researchers got acute and convalescent COVID-19 samples from the United States, Italy and Spain. PBMCs, B-cell-depleted T cells, or T cells were the source of the cDNA or gDNA that made up the material.

Study processing details: Estimation of nucleated cell counts was performed using reference gene primer amplification. The protocol was immunoSEQ multiplex PCR, while the TCRdb copy is restricted to in-frame clones and leaves out a portion. For V, J and clone size, that table is used; D and trimming come from the DNA. In the table there are 410,000 or so clones, 86% of which are singletons. The CDR3 length is 16 residues. Germline V gives CDR1 MNHEY, CDR2 SVGAGI. V was pared by 2 bases and J by 5 bases, with 18 bases between. Only a few counts were recorded for this clone. This receptor was taken from a woman aged 25 to 39 with active or convalescent COVID-19. The sequenced sample was peripheral blood. V usage is TRBV6-5 and J usage is TRBJ1-1; possibly TRBD1 for D (5 bases). This chain's CDR3 is CASSYGAGTERTEAFF. CDR3 sequence (DNA): TGTGCCAGCAGTTACGGGGCCGGGACTGAGAGAACTGAAGCTTTCTTT.